Following are 7 T cell receptor beta chains from one sample sequenced in a study of vaccination and CD4 T cells after COVID-19. Cultured CD4+ T-cell DNA underwent Oncomine TCR Beta short-read sequencing. Each CDR3 protein gets one entry after TCRdb re-called the PCR reads with MiXCR. The data contain 11,000 or so distinct CDR3 sequences, approximately 50% of them singletons. The treatment denotes: approximately 9-day PBMC culture with coronavirus spike peptide pools or control peptides (ViraFEST assay). The antigens these receptors bind are not known. Sequencing used CD4+ T cells from blood, cultured in vitro. The origin of the receptors is a human donor who had recovered from COVID-19.

The V and J genes are TRBV28 and TRBJ2-5; a weak D match, TRBD2 (6 bases). The CDR3 is 15 residues long. Germline CDR1 and CDR2: MDHEN and SYDVKM. Trimming removed 8 bases from V and 3 bases from J, with 19 bases in between. The CDR3 sequence is CASAVNGGLKETQYF. The CDR3 DNA sequence: TGTGCCAGCGCCGTGAACGGGGGTCTAAAAGAGACCCAGTACTTC. The variable domain in full, completed from reference TRBV28 and TRBJ2-5, reads DVKVTQSSRYLVKRTGEKVFLECVQDMDHENMFWYRQDPGLGLRLIYFSYDVKMKEKGDIPEGYSVSREKKERFSLILESASTNQTSMYLCASAVNGGLKETQYFGPGTRLLVL.

The V call is TRBV12-3 or TRBV12-4, the J call TRBJ2-5; D gene ambiguous. This CDR3 contains 13 residues. The V gene lost 3 bases and the J gene lost 3 bases, with 8 bases spanning the gap. CDR3 region: CASSLIREETQYF. The CDR3 DNA reads as TGTGCCAGCAGTTTGATTAGGGAAGAGACCCAGTACTTC.

The table lists this clonotype with a few counts. The chain links TRBV7-3 to TRBJ2-1; 11 bases are shared with TRBD2. The CDR3 extends over 15 amino acids. From germline, CDR1 is SGHTA and CDR2 FQGTGA. The junction had 5 bases not matched to a gene; V was cut back by 6 bases and J by 4 bases. The CDR3 is CASSLGLAGYNEQFF. CDR3 bases: TGTGCCAGCAGTCTCGGACTAGCGGGTTACAATGAGCAGTTCTTC.

V and J are TRBV6-5 and TRBJ2-5; TRBD2 matches 10 bases. J gave up 9 bases and V 4 bases, and 8 bases lay outside the gene matches. The CDR3 is made up of 14 amino acids. CDR1 is MNHEY, CDR2 SVGAGI, per germline. CDR3 nucleotide sequence: TGTGCCAGCAGTTCTCGCCTAGCGGGAGTGGCCCAGTACTTC. Protein product: CASSSRLAGVAQYF.

This chain links TRBV6-1 with TRBJ1-2; TRBD1 matches 10 bases. Germline V lookup: CDR1 MNHNS, CDR2 SASEGT. CDR3 length: 14 amino acids. After removal of 3 bases from V and 7 bases from J, the junction contained 5 bases not matched to a gene. CDR3: CASSDRDRGSGYTF. In nucleotides, the CDR3 is TGTGCCAGCAGTGACCGGGACAGGGGCTCTGGCTACACCTTC.

This sequence joins TRBV5-1 and TRBJ2-3; 12 bases are a match to TRBD2. The CDR3 has 15 amino acids. V shed 1 base, J shed 6 bases, and the junction held 3 bases outside the gene matches. Per the germline V gene, CDR1 is SGHRS and CDR2 is YFSETQ. The DNA for the CDR3 is TGCGCCAGCAGCTTGCTAGCGGGAGGGCCGGATACGCAGTATTTT. Protein product: CASSLLAGGPDTQYF.

This clonotype has only a few counts. The chain carries TRBV20-1 and TRBJ1-2, with a weak D call TRBD1 (6 bases). Trimming cost V 3 bases and J 5 bases, with 19 bases left between them. The CDR3 contains 15 residues. The V gene's germline CDR1 is DFQATT and CDR2 SNEGSKA (reference sequence). The CDR3 region is CSASVTGDALYGYTF. In DNA, the CDR3 is TGCAGTGCTAGCGTGACAGGCGACGCTTTATATGGCTACACCTTC.